The 17 T cell receptor beta chains given below trace back to one sample, sequenced in a study of T cell clusters in autoimmune cytopenias. One tube held mixed TRB-A and TRB-B primer pools for touch-down PCR. TCRdb re-called the multiplex PCR reads and shows each CDR3 protein once, DNA omitted. In all, the sample yields several thousand distinct CDR3 sequences. Each sample's input was 250 ng genomic DNA, roughly 38,000 genome equivalents. These data were also filed under a second study, of T cell repertoires in aging, cancer and after chemotherapy.

Sequencing was done on a sample of peripheral blood. The receptors shown here come from a human donor in good health.

The chain uses TRBV6-1 and TRBJ2-7; TCRdb's D call of TRBD1 is untestable without DNA. The germline V gene has CDR1 MNHNS and CDR2 SASEGT. The CDR3 contains 15 residues. This CDR3 is CASSETGGVGGEQYF.

The V call is TRBV27, the J call TRBJ2-7; the TRBD1 assignment by TCRdb is unverifiable without DNA. Germline CDR1 reads MNHEY; CDR2 reads SMNVEV (reference sequence). The CDR3 has 13 amino acids. The CDR3 protein is CAIARDITYEQYF.

The V gene is TRBV27, the J gene TRBJ1-2. The CDR3 consists of 17 residues. Germline assignment: CDR1 MNHEY and CDR2 SMNVEV (reference sequence). The CDR3: CASSLSMSVLNNYGYTF.

The V call is TRBV6-5, the J call TRBJ2-2. The length of the CDR3 is 15 residues. Germline V gene sequence: CDR1 MNHEY, CDR2 SVGAGI. CDR3 sequence: CASSSHGTNTGELFF.

The chain recombines TRBV12-3 or TRBV12-4 with TRBJ2-2; without DNA, the TCRdb call of TRBD2 cannot be checked. The CDR3 spans 14 residues. The CDR3 protein is CASSLERATGELFF.

The chain has TRBV6-6 and TRBJ1-1; TCRdb's D call of TRBD1 is untestable without DNA. The length of the CDR3 is 15 residues. In germline, CDR1 is MNHNY, CDR2 SVGAGI (reference sequence). The CDR3 loop is CASIPSGQGSTEAFF.

V is TRBV19 and J is TRBJ2-1; checking the TCRdb D call of TRBD1 is not possible without DNA. The CDR3 totals 17 residues. CDR1 LNHDA and CDR2 SQIVND come from the germline V gene (reference sequence). Here the CDR3 reads CASSTLAGGGLGNEQFF. Together with reference TRBV19 and TRBJ2-1, the CDR3 gives the full variable domain: DGGITQSPKYLFRKEGQNVTLSCEQNLNHDAMYWYRQDPGQGLRLIYYSQIVNDFQKGDIAEGYSVSREKKESFPLTVTSAQKNPTAFYLCASSTLAGGGLGNEQFFGPGTRLTVL.

The gene calls are TRBV6-5 and TRBJ2-7; TCRdb calls TRBD1, which cannot be checked without DNA. CDR1 MNHEY and CDR2 SVGAGI come from the germline V gene. The CDR3 sequence is 14 residues long. This CDR3 reads CASSYGTNLYEQYF.

The chain carries TRBV19 and TRBJ1-1; the TRBD1 assignment by TCRdb is unverifiable without DNA. There are 15 residues in the CDR3. CDR1 and CDR2 from the germline V gene are LNHDA and SQIVND (reference sequence). CDR3: CASRARDRVSTEAFF. Complete variable domain (other parts from reference TRBV19 and TRBJ1-1): DGGITQSPKYLFRKEGQNVTLSCEQNLNHDAMYWYRQDPGQGLRLIYYSQIVNDFQKGDIAEGYSVSREKKESFPLTVTSAQKNPTAFYLCASRARDRVSTEAFFGQGTRLTVV.

This clonotype is classed as medium-sized by frequency. The CDR3 sequence: CASTGRETPRDTQYF. The chain is built from TRBV6-6 and TRBJ2-3; the TCRdb call, TRBD1, lacks DNA for checking. The CDR3 totals 15 residues. CDR1 MNHNY and CDR2 SVGAGI come from the germline V gene (reference sequence).

This rearrangement joins TRBV27 to TRBJ2-3; the TRBD1 assignment by TCRdb is unverifiable without DNA. The CDR3 spans 16 residues. Germline-derived CDR1 and CDR2 are MNHEY and SMNVEV (reference sequence). CDR3 loop: CASSPLRDRAGDTQYF.

The gene calls are TRBV19 and TRBJ2-5. The CDR3 sequence is 12 residues long. Per germline, CDR1 LNHDA and CDR2 SQIVND (reference sequence). This CDR3 is CASKSRTETQYF. The whole variable domain, remainder taken from reference TRBV19 and TRBJ2-5, is DGGITQSPKYLFRKEGQNVTLSCEQNLNHDAMYWYRQDPGQGLRLIYYSQIVNDFQKGDIAEGYSVSREKKESFPLTVTSAQKNPTAFYLCASKSRTETQYFGPGTRLLVL.

This rearrangement joins TRBV13 to TRBJ1-1. Looked up from germline, CDR1 is PRHDT and CDR2 is FYEKMQ (reference sequence). The CDR3 has 14 amino acids. The CDR3: CANSFRTLNTEAFF.

The chain joins TRBV5-5 to TRBJ2-3. This CDR3 spans 14 amino acids. CDR1 is SGHKS, CDR2 YYEKEE, per germline (reference sequence). The CDR3 sequence is CASSLDSSTDTQYF. Using reference TRBV5-5 and TRBJ2-3 for the parts outside the CDR3, the full variable domain is DAGVTQSPTHLIKTRGQQVTLRCSPISGHKSVSWYQQVLGQGPQFIFQYYEKEERGRGNFPDRFSARQFPNYSSELNVNALLLGDSALYLCASSLDSSTDTQYFGPGTRLTVL.

The V and J genes are TRBV11-1 and TRBJ2-4; the TCRdb D gene call, TRBD1, has no DNA to confirm it. The CDR3 spans 16 residues. The V gene's germline CDR1 is SGHAT and CDR2 FQDESV (reference sequence). CDR3 in amino acids: CASSLGQGLAKNIQYF.

V and J are TRBV29-1 and TRBJ2-3; TCRdb selects TRBD2, and the lack of DNA leaves this call unchecked. The CDR3 has 12 residues. Germline V gene lookup returns CDR1 SQVTM and CDR2 ANQGSEA. CDR3 in amino acids: CSTSTGPDTQYF.

The CDR3 region is CASSDRDYEKLFF. The chain links TRBV6-6 to TRBJ1-4. CDR1 is MNHNY, CDR2 SVGAGI, per germline (reference sequence). The CDR3 totals 13 residues.